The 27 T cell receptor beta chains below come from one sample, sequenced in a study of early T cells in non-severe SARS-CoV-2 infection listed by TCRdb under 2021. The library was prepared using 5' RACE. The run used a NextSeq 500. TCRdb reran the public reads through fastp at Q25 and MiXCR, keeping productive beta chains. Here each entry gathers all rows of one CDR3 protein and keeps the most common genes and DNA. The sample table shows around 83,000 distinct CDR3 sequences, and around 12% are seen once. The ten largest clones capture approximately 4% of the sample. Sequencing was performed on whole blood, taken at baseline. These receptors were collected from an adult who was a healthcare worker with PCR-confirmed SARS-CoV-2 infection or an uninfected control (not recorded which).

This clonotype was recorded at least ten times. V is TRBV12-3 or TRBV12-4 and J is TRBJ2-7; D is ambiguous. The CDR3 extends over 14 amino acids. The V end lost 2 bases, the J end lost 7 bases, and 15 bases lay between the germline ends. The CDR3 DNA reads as TGTGCCAGCAGTTTATTGGGTATCTTGGGGGAGCAGTACTTC. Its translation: CASSLLGILGEQYF.

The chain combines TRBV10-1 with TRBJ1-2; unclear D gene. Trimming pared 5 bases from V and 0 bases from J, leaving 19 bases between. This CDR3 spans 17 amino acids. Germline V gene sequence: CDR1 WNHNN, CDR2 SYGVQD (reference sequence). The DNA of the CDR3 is TGCGCCAGCAGTCGATGCGGAGCCCGGAAATCTAACTATGGCTACACCTTC. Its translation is CASSRCGARKSNYGYTF.

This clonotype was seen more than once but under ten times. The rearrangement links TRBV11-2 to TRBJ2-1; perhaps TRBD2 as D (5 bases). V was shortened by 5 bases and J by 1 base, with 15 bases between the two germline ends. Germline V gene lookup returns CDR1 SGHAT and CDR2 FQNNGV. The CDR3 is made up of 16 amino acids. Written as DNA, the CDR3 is TGTGCCAGCAGCCAAGGACTTTTTCCTTCCTACAATGAGCAGTTCTTC. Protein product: CASSQGLFPSYNEQFF.

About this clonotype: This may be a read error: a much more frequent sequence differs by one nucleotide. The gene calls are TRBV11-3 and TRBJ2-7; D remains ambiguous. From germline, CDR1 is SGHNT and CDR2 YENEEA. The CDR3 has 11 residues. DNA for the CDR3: TGTGTCAGCAGTTCCCCCTACGAGCAGTACTTC. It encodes CVSSSPYEQYF.

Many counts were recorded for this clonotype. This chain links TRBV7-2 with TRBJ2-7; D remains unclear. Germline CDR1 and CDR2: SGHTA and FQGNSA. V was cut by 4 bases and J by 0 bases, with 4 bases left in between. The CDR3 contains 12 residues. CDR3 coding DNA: TGTGCCAGCAGCTCCTACTCCTACGAGCAGTACTTC. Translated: CASSSYSYEQYF.

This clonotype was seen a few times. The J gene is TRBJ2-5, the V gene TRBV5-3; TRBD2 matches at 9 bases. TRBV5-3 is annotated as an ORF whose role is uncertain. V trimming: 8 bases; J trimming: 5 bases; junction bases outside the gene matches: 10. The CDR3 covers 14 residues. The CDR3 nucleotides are TGTGCCAGCACCCTGGCTAGCGGGGCGGAGACCCAGTACTTC. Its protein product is CASTLASGAETQYF.

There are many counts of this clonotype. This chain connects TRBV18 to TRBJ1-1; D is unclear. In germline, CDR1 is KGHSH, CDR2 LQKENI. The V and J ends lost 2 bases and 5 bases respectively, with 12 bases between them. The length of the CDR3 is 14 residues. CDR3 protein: CASSPIGKRTEAFF. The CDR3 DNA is TGTGCCAGCTCACCAATAGGGAAGCGGACTGAAGCTTTCTTT.

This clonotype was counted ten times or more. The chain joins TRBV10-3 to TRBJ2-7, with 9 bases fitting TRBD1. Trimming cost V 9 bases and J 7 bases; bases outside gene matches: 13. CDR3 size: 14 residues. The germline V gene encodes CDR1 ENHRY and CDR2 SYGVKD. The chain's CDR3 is CAMTRDRAEREQYF. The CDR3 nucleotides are TGTGCCATGACCCGGGACAGGGCGGAAAGGGAGCAGTACTTC.

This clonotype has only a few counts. CDR3: CASSRQGTYEQYF. The CDR3 DNA reads TGTGCCAGTAGCCGACAGGGGACCTACGAGCAGTACTTC. The chain uses TRBV19 and TRBJ2-7; 8 bases align to TRBD1. There are 13 residues in the CDR3. The ends lost 6 bases at V and 2 bases at J; junction bases unmatched: 3. The germline V gene encodes CDR1 LNHDA and CDR2 SQIVND (reference sequence).

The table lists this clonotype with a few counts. The CDR3 DNA reads TGTGCCAGCAGTTTAAGAGGTGGCTACACCTTC. This gives the protein CASSLRGGYTF. This sequence joins TRBV12-3 or TRBV12-4 and TRBJ1-2; D gene uncertain. CDR3 length: 11 residues. The ends were cut back, 2 bases at V and 7 bases at J, with 5 bases in the middle.

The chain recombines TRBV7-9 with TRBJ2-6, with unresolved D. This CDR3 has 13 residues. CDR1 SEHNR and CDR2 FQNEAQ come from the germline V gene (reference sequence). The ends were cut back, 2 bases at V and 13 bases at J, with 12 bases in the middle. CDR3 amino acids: CASSLPSLQVLTF. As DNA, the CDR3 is TGTGCCAGCAGCTTACCTTCTCTACAGGTCCTGACTTTC. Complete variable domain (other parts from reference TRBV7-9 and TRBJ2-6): DTGVSQNPRHKITKRGQNVTFRCDPISEHNRLYWYRQTLGQGPEFLTYFQNEAQLEKSRLLSDRFSAERPKGSFSTLEIQRTEQGDSAMYLCASSLPSLQVLTFGAGSRLTVL.

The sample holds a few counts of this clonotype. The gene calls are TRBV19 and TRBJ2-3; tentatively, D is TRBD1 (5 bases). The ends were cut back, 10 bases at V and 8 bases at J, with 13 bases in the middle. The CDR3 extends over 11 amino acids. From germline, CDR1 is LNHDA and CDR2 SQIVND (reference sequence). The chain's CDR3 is CATKQAITQYF. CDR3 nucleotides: TGTGCCACGAAACAGGCAATTACGCAGTATTTT.

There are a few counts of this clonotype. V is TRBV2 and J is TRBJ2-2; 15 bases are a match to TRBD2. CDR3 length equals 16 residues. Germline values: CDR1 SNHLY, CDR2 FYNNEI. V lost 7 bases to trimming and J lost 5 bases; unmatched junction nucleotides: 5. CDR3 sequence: CASTPGTSGRTGELFF. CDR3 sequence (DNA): TGTGCCAGCACTCCGGGGACTAGCGGGAGGACCGGGGAGCTGTTTTTT.

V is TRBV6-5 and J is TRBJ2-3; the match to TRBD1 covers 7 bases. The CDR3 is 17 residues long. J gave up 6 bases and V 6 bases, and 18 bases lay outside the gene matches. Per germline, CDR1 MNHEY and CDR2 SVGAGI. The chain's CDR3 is CASSRHPPGQRADTQYF. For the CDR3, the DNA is TGTGCCAGCAGCCGCCATCCGCCGGGACAGAGGGCGGATACGCAGTATTTT.

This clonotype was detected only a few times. The CDR3 region has the DNA TGTGCCATCAGTGAGGACAGGTCCCCTAACTATGGCTACACCTTC. This sequence encodes CAISEDRSPNYGYTF. V gene TRBV10-3 combines with J gene TRBJ1-2; D is possibly TRBD1 (6 bases). Germline V lookup: CDR1 ENHRY, CDR2 SYGVKD. The CDR3 covers 15 residues. Trimming took off 2 bases at V and 0 bases at J, with 10 bases between the two ends.

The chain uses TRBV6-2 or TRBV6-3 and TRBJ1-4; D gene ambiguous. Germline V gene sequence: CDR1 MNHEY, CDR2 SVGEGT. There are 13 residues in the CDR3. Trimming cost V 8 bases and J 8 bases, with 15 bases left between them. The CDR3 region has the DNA TGTGCCAGCCGCTTTATTGTTAGAGAAAAACTGTTTTTT. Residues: CASRFIVREKLFF.

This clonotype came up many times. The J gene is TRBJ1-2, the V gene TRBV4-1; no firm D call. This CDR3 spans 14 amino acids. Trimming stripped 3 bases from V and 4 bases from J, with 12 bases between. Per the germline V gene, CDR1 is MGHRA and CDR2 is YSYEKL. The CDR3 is CASSQETEGYGYTF. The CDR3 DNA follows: TGCGCCAGCAGCCAGGAAACAGAGGGCTATGGCTACACCTTC.

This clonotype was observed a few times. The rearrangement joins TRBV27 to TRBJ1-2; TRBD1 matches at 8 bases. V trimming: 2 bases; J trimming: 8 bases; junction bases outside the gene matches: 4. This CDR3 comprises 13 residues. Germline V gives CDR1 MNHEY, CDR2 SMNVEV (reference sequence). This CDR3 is CASSLQGAGGYTF. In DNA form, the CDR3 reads TGTGCCAGCAGTTTACAGGGGGCGGGGGGCTACACCTTC.

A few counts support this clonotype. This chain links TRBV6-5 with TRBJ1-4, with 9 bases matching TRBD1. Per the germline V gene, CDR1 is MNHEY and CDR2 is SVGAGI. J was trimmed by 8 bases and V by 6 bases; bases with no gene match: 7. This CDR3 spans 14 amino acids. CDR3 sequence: CASSSGQGNEKLFF. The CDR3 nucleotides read TGTGCCAGCAGCTCCGGACAGGGGAACGAAAAACTGTTTTTT.

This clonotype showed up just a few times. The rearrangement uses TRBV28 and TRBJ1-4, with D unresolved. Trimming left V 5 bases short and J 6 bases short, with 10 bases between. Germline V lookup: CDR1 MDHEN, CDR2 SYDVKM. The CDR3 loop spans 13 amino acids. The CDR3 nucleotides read TGTGCCAGCAGTGTTACGGATGATGAAAAACTGTTTTTT. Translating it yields CASSVTDDEKLFF.

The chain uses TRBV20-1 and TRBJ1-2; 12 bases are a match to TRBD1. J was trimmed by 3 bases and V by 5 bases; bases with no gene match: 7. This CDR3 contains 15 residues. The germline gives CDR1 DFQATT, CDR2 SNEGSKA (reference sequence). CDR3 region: CSASGTGGADYGYTF. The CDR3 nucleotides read TGCAGTGCTTCCGGGACAGGGGGCGCGGACTATGGCTACACCTTC.

The CDR3 region is CASSSAMTGTGPYEQYF. The CDR3 DNA follows: TGTGCCAGCAGTTCCGCAATGACCGGGACAGGGCCCTACGAGCAGTACTTC. The rearrangement links TRBV28 to TRBJ2-7, with 9 bases that match TRBD1. V shed 4 bases and J 2 bases; nucleotides not matched to a gene: 12. This CDR3 comprises 17 residues. Germline CDR1 MDHEN, CDR2 SYDVKM.

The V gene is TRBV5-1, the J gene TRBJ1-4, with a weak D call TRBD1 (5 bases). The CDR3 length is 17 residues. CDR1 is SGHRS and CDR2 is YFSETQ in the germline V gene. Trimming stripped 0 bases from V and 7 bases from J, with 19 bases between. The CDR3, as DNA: TGCGCCAGCAGCTTGGCCCCTCGGACAATCCCGGGTGAAAAACTGTTTTTT. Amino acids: CASSLAPRTIPGEKLFF.

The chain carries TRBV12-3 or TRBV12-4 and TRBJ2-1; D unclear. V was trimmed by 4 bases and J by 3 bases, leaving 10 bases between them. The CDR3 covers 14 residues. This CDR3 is CASSSPGFYNEQFF. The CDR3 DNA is TGTGCCAGCAGTTCTCCTGGATTCTACAATGAGCAGTTCTTC.

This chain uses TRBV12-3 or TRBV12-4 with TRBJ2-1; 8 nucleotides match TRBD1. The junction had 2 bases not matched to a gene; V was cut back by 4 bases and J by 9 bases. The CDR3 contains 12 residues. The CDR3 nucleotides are TGTGCCAGCAGTTGGACAGGGAGTGAGCAGTTCTTC. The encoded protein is CASSWTGSEQFF.

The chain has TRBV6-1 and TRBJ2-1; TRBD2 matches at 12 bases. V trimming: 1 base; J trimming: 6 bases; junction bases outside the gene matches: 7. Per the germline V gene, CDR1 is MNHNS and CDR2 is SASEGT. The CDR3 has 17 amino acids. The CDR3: CASSEVLLAGGPNEQFF. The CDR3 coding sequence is TGTGCCAGCAGTGAAGTACTCCTAGCGGGGGGGCCCAATGAGCAGTTCTTC.

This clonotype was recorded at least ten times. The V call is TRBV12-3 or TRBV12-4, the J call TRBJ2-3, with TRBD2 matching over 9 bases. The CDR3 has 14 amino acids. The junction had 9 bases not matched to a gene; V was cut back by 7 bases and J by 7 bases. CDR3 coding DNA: TGTGCCAGCACCCCAGGCGGGGGGGCAAATACGCAGTATTTT. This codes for CASTPGGGANTQYF.